Presented here are 32 T cell receptor beta chains from one specimen sequenced in a study of blood T cells in healthy people across ages. A second about 6 to 11 cycle PCR used barcoded and J-beta primers. TCRdb analysed the 5' RACE reads with MiXCR anew, one entry per CDR3 protein. This table holds 650,000 to 800,000 distinct CDR3 sequences, approximately 48% found once. The source material was blood. These receptors were taken from a man in his 60s in good health.

The chain links TRBV2 to TRBJ2-5, with D possibly being TRBD1 or TRBD2 (6 bases each). The germline V gene has CDR1 SNHLY and CDR2 FYNNEI. Trimming took off 1 base at V and 7 bases at J, with 10 bases between the two ends. The CDR3 sequence is 13 residues long. CDR3 coding DNA: TGTGCCAGCAGTGAAGGGGGGGCGGGGACCCAGTACTTC. It yields the protein CASSEGGAGTQYF.

This clonotype was recorded a few times. This CDR3 is CAISPQGDTEAFF. The DNA for the CDR3 is TGTGCCATCAGTCCCCAGGGCGACACTGAAGCTTTCTTT. This chain uses TRBV10-3 with TRBJ1-1, with D possibly TRBD1 on 5 matching bases. The germline V gene has CDR1 ENHRY and CDR2 SYGVKD. The CDR3 extends over 13 amino acids. V lost 5 bases, J lost 3 bases, and 10 bases lay in between.

The chain joins TRBV7-8 to TRBJ1-4, with D tentatively TRBD1 (6 bases). Germline V lookup: CDR1 SGHVS, CDR2 FQNEAQ. The CDR3 spans 19 residues. Trimming took off 1 base at V and 0 bases at J, with 18 bases between the two ends. This CDR3 reads CASSLVSRGGLATNEKLFF. The CDR3 DNA follows: TGTGCCAGCAGCTTAGTGTCCAGGGGAGGTCTTGCAACTAATGAAAAACTGTTTTTT.

This clonotype appeared a few times. The chain uses TRBV7-2 and TRBJ1-6, with D unclear. This CDR3 has 18 amino acids. Trimming removed 5 bases from V and 7 bases from J, with 24 bases in between. Germline CDR1 is SGHTA and CDR2 is FQGNSA. The CDR3 nucleotides read TGTGCCAGCAGCCTTTCATGGTCGGCTTCCAACCCGAATTCACCCCTCCACTTT. Translated: CASSLSWSASNPNSPLHF. The whole variable domain, remainder taken from reference TRBV7-2 and TRBJ1-6, is GAGVSQSPSNKVTEKGKDVELRCDPISGHTALYWYRQSLGQGLEFLIYFQGNSAPDKSGLPSDRFSAERTGGSVSTLTIQRTQQEDSAVYLCASSLSWSASNPNSPLHFGNGTRLTVT.

The CDR3 here is CSAKGQGYYEQYF. The CDR3 region has the DNA TGCAGTGCTAAAGGACAGGGCTACTACGAGCAGTACTTC. The rearrangement links TRBV20-1 to TRBJ2-7; the match to TRBD1 covers 8 bases. V dropped 4 bases and J dropped 3; count of bases not matched to a gene: 5. Germline CDR1 and CDR2: DFQATT and SNEGSKA (reference sequence). The CDR3 runs to 13 residues.

This rearrangement joins TRBV7-9 to TRBJ2-5, with D possibly called TRBD1 or TRBD2 (5 bases each). Trimming removed 7 bases at V and 5 bases at J, with 14 bases between. The germline V gene encodes CDR1 SEHNR and CDR2 FQNEAQ (reference sequence). CDR3 length equals 13 residues. CDR3 bases: TGTGCCAGCACCGTCGGGGCGGTGGAGACCCAGTACTTC. Translation gives CASTVGAVETQYF.

The chain has TRBV7-2 and TRBJ1-2, with D perhaps matching TRBD1 (6 bases). Trimming took off 9 bases at V and 1 base at J, with 12 bases between the two ends. The CDR3 spans 13 residues. Germline V gives CDR1 SGHTA, CDR2 FQGNSA. The chain's CDR3 is CASAEGGNYGYTF. CDR3 nucleotide sequence: TGTGCCAGTGCAGAGGGGGGTAACTATGGCTACACCTTC.

Regarding this clonotype: A much larger clone differs from this one at a single base, so this may be a read error. This rearrangement joins TRBV29-1 to TRBJ2-7; D is perhaps TRBD1 or TRBD2 (7 bases each). V was shortened by 7 bases and J by 3 bases, with 16 bases between the two germline ends. Germline V gives CDR1 SQVTM, CDR2 ANQGSEA. CDR3 length: 13 residues. The CDR3 sequence is CSAEAGQNYEQYF. The CDR3 DNA is TGCAGCGCGGAAGCGGGACAGAACTACGAGCAGTACTTC.

The rearrangement joins TRBV2 to TRBJ1-4; D remains ambiguous. This CDR3 region has 14 residues. V lost 4 bases, J lost 5 bases, and 11 bases lay in between. In germline, CDR1 is SNHLY, CDR2 FYNNEI. CDR3 bases: TGTGCCAGCAGTGGGATTGACTACAATGAAAAACTGTTTTTT. Protein product: CASSGIDYNEKLFF. Full variable domain (outside the CDR3, taken from reference TRBV2 and TRBJ1-4): EPEVTQTPSHQVTQMGQEVILRCVPISNHLYFYWYRQILGQKVEFLVSFYNNEISEKSEIFDDQFSVERPDGSNFTLKIRSTKLEDSAMYFCASSGIDYNEKLFFGSGTQLSVL.

This clonotype was seen a handful of times. This chain links TRBV7-2 with TRBJ2-2; TRBD2 is a possible D gene (6 bases). The V and J ends lost 7 bases and 3 bases respectively, with 12 bases between them. The CDR3 spans 14 residues. Germline V lookup: CDR1 SGHTA, CDR2 FQGNSA. CDR3 nucleotides: TGTGCCAGCACCCCCGGGACTTACACCGGGGAGCTGTTTTTT. It encodes CASTPGTYTGELFF.

In this sample, this clonotype turned up a few times. The V and J genes are TRBV7-9 and TRBJ2-5, with D hard to call. Trimming stripped 5 bases from V and 3 bases from J, with 7 bases between. The V gene's germline CDR1 is SEHNR and CDR2 FQNEAQ (reference sequence). This CDR3 region has 12 residues. The CDR3 DNA reads as TGTGCCAGCAGCACAACTAAAGAGACCCAGTACTTC. It yields the protein CASSTTKETQYF.

This clonotype was detected a few times. The chain recombines TRBV9 with TRBJ2-3; 12 nucleotides agree with TRBD2. The junction had 7 bases not matched to a gene; V was cut back by 4 bases and J by 4 bases. In germline, CDR1 is SGDLS, CDR2 YYNGEE. The CDR3 totals 16 residues. In DNA, the CDR3 is TGTGCCAGCAGCCACCGGACTAGCGGGGTCCCAGATACGCAGTATTTT. Its protein product is CASSHRTSGVPDTQYF.

Points on this clonotype: A much larger clone is a single base away; this may be a read error. The gene calls are TRBV7-2 and TRBJ2-7; TRBD2 is a possible D gene (5 bases). The CDR3 consists of 14 residues. Germline CDR1 and CDR2: SGHTA and FQGNSA. V dropped 3 bases and J dropped 2 bases, with 11 bases sitting between them. The CDR3 is CASSLSDGTYEQYF. CDR3 sequence (DNA): TGTGCCAGCAGCTTGTCGGACGGGACCTACGAGCAGTACTTC.

The genes are TRBV2 and TRBJ2-5, with D unresolved. The length of the CDR3 is 15 residues. The germline gives CDR1 SNHLY, CDR2 FYNNEI. Trimming took off 0 bases at V and 5 bases at J, with 13 bases between the two ends. This CDR3 reads CASSEALRNGETQYF. The CDR3 nucleotides are TGTGCCAGCAGTGAAGCGCTTCGGAACGGGGAGACCCAGTACTTC. The full variable domain, its missing parts supplied by reference TRBV2 and TRBJ2-5, is EPEVTQTPSHQVTQMGQEVILRCVPISNHLYFYWYRQILGQKVEFLVSFYNNEISEKSEIFDDQFSVERPDGSNFTLKIRSTKLEDSAMYFCASSEALRNGETQYFGPGTRLLVL.

The chain combines TRBV5-1 with TRBJ2-5, with 7 nucleotides matching TRBD2. With V trimmed by 2 bases and J by 4 bases, 8 bases remained unmatched. Germline values: CDR1 SGHRS, CDR2 YFSETQ. The CDR3 runs to 15 residues. Written as DNA, the CDR3 is TGCGCCAGCAGCTTCAACCTCCTAGCGGCAGAGACCCAGTACTTC. Translated: CASSFNLLAAETQYF. Full variable domain (outside the CDR3, taken from reference TRBV5-1 and TRBJ2-5): KAGVTQTPRYLIKTRGQQVTLSCSPISGHRSVSWYQQTPGQGLQFLFEYFSETQRNKGNFPGRFSGRQFSNSRSEMNVSTLELGDSALYLCASSFNLLAAETQYFGPGTRLLVL.

The V and J genes are TRBV7-9 and TRBJ2-1, with D possibly matching TRBD2 (5 bases). V was trimmed by 8 bases and J by 7 bases, leaving 15 bases between them. The CDR3 is made up of 13 amino acids. The germline gives CDR1 SEHNR, CDR2 FQNEAQ (reference sequence). This chain's CDR3 is CASPGWQRNEQFF. CDR3 bases: TGTGCCAGCCCGGGGTGGCAGCGGAATGAGCAGTTCTTC.

The rearrangement joins TRBV25-1 to TRBJ1-5; D possibly corresponds to TRBD1 (6 bases). The V and J ends lost 3 bases and 4 bases respectively, with 13 bases between them. The CDR3 loop spans 15 amino acids. Germline V CDR1 and CDR2: MGHDK, SYGVNS. CDR3 in amino acids: CASSDRGRENQPQHF. CDR3 sequence (DNA): TGTGCCAGCAGTGACAGGGGCCGGGAAAATCAGCCCCAGCATTTT.

This clonotype appeared a single time. This chain connects TRBV9 to TRBJ2-3; D is ambiguous. CDR1 is SGDLS and CDR2 is YYNGEE in the germline V gene. The CDR3 is 16 amino acids. Between the trimmed V and J ends, which lost 1 base and 2 bases, there was a span of 14 bases. The CDR3 here is CASSVPQTSNTDTQYF. In nucleotides, the CDR3 is TGTGCCAGCAGCGTACCCCAGACCTCTAACACAGATACGCAGTATTTT.

Details on this clonotype: Sequence at one end of the junction differs from germline and may be a read error. V and J are TRBV9 and TRBJ1-1; D unclear. The CDR3 spans 14 residues. Germline CDR1 and CDR2: SGDLS and YYNGEE. The CDR3 region has the DNA TGTGCCGGCAGCGTAGGTGGAATATTCGCTGAAGCTTTCTTT. Protein product: CAGSVGGIFAEAFF.

Written as DNA, the CDR3 is TGCGCCAGCAGCCCCAGCGCGGGGGACCGTAGCAATCAGCCCCAGCATTTT. It is translated as CASSPSAGDRSNQPQHF. J is TRBJ1-5 and V is TRBV4-3; a possible D gene is TRBD1 (5 bases). V lost 4 bases and J lost 0, with 16 bases in between. The CDR3 is 17 amino acids. Per germline, CDR1 LGHNA and CDR2 YSLEER.

The chain couples TRBV7-9 to TRBJ2-1, with a tentative D call TRBD1 (7 bases). Trimming took off 5 bases at V and 10 bases at J, with 12 bases between the two ends. The CDR3 runs to 12 residues. Germline loops: CDR1 SEHNR, CDR2 FQNEAQ (reference sequence). CDR3 amino acids: CASSETGREQFF. The CDR3 nucleotides read TGTGCCAGCAGCGAGACAGGGAGGGAGCAGTTCTTC.

This clonotype was detected only a few times. The chain recombines TRBV6-2 or TRBV6-3 with TRBJ1-1; D is undetermined. The CDR3 has 12 amino acids. V lost 7 bases to trimming and J lost 6 bases, with 12 bases between them. Germline V gene data show CDR1 as MNHEY and CDR2 as SVGEGT. The CDR3 sequence: CASNPVGSEAFF. CDR3 DNA: TGTGCCAGCAACCCAGTGGGGTCTGAAGCTTTCTTT.

The chain carries TRBV4-3 and TRBJ2-7; TRBD2 aligns across 8 bases. This CDR3 spans 15 amino acids. The junction had 4 bases not matched to a gene; V was cut back by 1 base and J by 2 bases. Germline values: CDR1 LGHNA, CDR2 YSLEER. CDR3 nucleotide sequence: TGCGCCAGCAGCCAAGTGGCGGGGGGACCCTACGAGCAGTACTTC. Its protein product is CASSQVAGGPYEQYF.

The V gene is TRBV10-3, the J gene TRBJ1-4; D not certain. V lost 5 bases to trimming and J lost 8 bases, with 21 bases between them. Germline assignment: CDR1 ENHRY and CDR2 SYGVKD. This CDR3 comprises 16 residues. CDR3 residues: CAISPIKTLTGEKLFF. CDR3 nucleotides: TGTGCCATCAGTCCAATAAAGACCCTTACGGGGGAAAAACTGTTTTTT.

This chain joins TRBV7-3 and TRBJ2-5, with 11 positions matching TRBD2. From germline, CDR1 is SGHTA and CDR2 FQGTGA. V dropped 4 bases and J dropped 3; count of bases not matched to a gene: 4. The CDR3 runs to 15 residues. The CDR3 protein is CASSWASGGKETQYF. CDR3 sequence (DNA): TGTGCCAGCAGCTGGGCTAGCGGGGGGAAAGAGACCCAGTACTTC.

The chain uses TRBV6-6 and TRBJ2-5, with 12 nucleotides matching TRBD1. The V segment lost 6 bases and the J segment 11 bases; nucleotides outside the gene matches: 16. Per the germline V gene, CDR1 is MNHNY and CDR2 is SVGAGI (reference sequence). The CDR3 has 16 residues. The CDR3 region has the DNA TGTGCCAGCAGCCTCGATTCGGGACAGGGGGCGAGGGAGCAGTACTTC. Encoded protein: CASSLDSGQGAREQYF.

The V and J genes are TRBV11-2 and TRBJ2-3, with a possible D match to TRBD2 (5 bases). V was shortened by 5 bases and J by 0 bases, with 15 bases between the two germline ends. This CDR3 spans 16 amino acids. CDR1 is SGHAT and CDR2 is FQNNGV in the germline V gene. Here the CDR3 DNA reads TGTGCCAGCAGCACTGGACTCCCCGCAAGCACAGATACGCAGTATTTT. It codes for CASSTGLPASTDTQYF.

This clonotype was counted a single time. The chain recombines TRBV6-1 with TRBJ2-5; D unresolved. Trimming cost V 1 base and J 0 bases, with 9 bases left between them. Germline CDR1 is MNHNS and CDR2 is SASEGT. This CDR3 is built from 15 residues. In nucleotides, the CDR3 is TGTGCCAGCAGTGAAGGGGGTCTGTACCAAGAGACCCAGTACTTC. This sequence encodes CASSEGGLYQETQYF.

The gene calls are TRBV7-2 and TRBJ2-1; 8 positions agree with TRBD2. This CDR3 contains 15 residues. The trim removed 5 bases at V and 7 bases at J, leaving 10 bases unmatched. CDR1 and CDR2 from the germline V gene are SGHTA and FQGNSA. This chain's CDR3 is CASSTGTRVVNEQFF. CDR3 nucleotides: TGTGCCAGCAGCACCGGGACTAGAGTGGTAAATGAGCAGTTCTTC.

The rearrangement joins TRBV28 to TRBJ1-1, with unresolved D. The length of the CDR3 is 14 residues. Looked up from germline, CDR1 is MDHEN and CDR2 is SYDVKM. V lost 6 bases to trimming and J lost 0 bases, with 11 bases between them. CDR3 coding DNA: TGTGCCAGCAGGCTCCCCGGACTGAACACTGAAGCTTTCTTT. Protein product: CASRLPGLNTEAFF.

This chain uses TRBV3-1 with TRBJ2-3, with D perhaps matching TRBD2 (5 bases). Germline V CDR1 and CDR2: LGHDT, YNNKEL (reference sequence). This CDR3 has 14 amino acids. V shed 3 bases and J shed 2 bases, with 9 bases lying between them. CDR3 sequence reads: CASSQGAYTDTQYF. Here the CDR3 DNA reads TGTGCCAGCAGCCAGGGAGCGTACACAGATACGCAGTATTTT.

The chain employs TRBV30 and TRBJ1-5; no firm D call. The ends were cut back, 1 base at V and 7 bases at J, with 11 bases in the middle. This CDR3 is 13 amino acids long. From germline, CDR1 is GTSNPN and CDR2 SVGIG (reference sequence). CDR3 bases: TGTGCCTGGAGTGATGGTTGGAGACAGCCCCAGCATTTT. Translated: CAWSDGWRQPQHF.